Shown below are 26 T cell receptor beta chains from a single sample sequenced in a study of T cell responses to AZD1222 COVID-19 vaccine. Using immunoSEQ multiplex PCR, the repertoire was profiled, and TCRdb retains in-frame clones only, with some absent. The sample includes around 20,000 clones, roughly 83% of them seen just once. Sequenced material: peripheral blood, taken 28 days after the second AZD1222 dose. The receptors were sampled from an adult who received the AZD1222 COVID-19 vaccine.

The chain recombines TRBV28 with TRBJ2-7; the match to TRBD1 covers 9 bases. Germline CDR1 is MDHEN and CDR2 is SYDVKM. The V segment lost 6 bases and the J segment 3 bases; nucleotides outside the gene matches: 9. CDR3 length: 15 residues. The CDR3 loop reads CASSPSGTGLYEQYF. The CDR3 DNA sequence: TGTGCCAGCAGCCCCTCCGGGACAGGGCTCTACGAGCAGTACTTC.

As DNA, the CDR3 is TGTGCCACCAGCCGGACGACTAGCGGAGACGCTAATGAGCAGTTCTTC. Its translation is CATSRTTSGDANEQFF. The chain is built from TRBV15 and TRBJ2-1, with TRBD2 identical over 9 bases. In germline, CDR1 is LNHNV, CDR2 YYDKDF (reference sequence). J gave up 7 bases and V 5 bases, and 12 bases lay outside the gene matches. The length of the CDR3 is 16 residues.

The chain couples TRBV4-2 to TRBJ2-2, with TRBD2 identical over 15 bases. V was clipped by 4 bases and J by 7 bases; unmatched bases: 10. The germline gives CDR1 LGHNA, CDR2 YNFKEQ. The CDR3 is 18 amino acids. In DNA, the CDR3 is TGTGCCAGCAGCCGCGGACTAGCGGGAGGGCCTGTGGGCGGGGAGCTGTTTTTT. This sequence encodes CASSRGLAGGPVGGELFF.

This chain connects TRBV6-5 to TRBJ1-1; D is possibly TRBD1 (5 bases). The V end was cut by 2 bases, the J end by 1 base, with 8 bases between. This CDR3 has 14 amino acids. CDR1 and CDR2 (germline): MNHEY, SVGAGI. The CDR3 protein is CASSYGGTNTEAFF. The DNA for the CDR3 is TGTGCCAGCAGTTACGGGGGGACGAACACTGAAGCTTTCTTT.

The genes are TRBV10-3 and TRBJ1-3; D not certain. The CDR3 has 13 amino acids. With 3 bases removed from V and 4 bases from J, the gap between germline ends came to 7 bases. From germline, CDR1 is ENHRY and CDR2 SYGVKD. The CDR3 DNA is TGTGCCATCAGTGATCCCCCCGGAAACACCATATATTTT. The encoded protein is CAISDPPGNTIYF.

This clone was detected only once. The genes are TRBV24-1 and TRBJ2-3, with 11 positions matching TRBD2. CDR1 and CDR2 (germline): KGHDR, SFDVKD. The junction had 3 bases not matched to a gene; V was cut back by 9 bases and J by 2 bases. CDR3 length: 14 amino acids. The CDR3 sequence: CATGTSGITDTQYF. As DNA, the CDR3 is TGTGCCACCGGGACTAGCGGAATCACAGATACGCAGTATTTT.

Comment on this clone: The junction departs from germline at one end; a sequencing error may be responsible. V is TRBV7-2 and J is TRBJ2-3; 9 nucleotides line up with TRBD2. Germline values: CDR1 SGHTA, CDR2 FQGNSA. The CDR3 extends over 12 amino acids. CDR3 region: CASSLAGQRQYF. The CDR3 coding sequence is TGTGCCAGCAGCCTAGCGGGACAGAGGCAGTATTTT.

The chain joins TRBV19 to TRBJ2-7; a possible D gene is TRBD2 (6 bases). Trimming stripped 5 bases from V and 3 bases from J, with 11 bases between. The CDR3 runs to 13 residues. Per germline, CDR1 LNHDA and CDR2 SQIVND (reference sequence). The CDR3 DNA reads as TGTGCCAGTAGTTTCCTAGCGAGCTACGAGCAGTACTTC. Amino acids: CASSFLASYEQYF.

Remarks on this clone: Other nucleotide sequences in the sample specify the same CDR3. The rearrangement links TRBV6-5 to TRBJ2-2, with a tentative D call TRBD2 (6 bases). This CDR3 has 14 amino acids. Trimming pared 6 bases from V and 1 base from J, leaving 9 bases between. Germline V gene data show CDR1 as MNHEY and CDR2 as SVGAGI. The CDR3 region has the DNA TGTGCCAGCAGACGGGAGTGGAACACCGGGGAGCTGTTTTTT. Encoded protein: CASRREWNTGELFF.

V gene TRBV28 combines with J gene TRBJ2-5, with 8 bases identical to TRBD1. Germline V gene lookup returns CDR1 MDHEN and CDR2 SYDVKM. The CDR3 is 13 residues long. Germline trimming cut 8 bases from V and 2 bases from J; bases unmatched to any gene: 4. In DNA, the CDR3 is TGTGCCAGCTGTCAGGGGGCTCAAGAGACCCAGTACTTC. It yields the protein CASCQGAQETQYF.

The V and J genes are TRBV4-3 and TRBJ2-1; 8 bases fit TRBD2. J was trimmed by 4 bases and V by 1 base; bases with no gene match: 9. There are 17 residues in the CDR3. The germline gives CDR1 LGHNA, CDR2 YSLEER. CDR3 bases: TGCGCCAGCAGCCAAGGGTCAGCGGGAGCTACGTACAATGAGCAGTTCTTC. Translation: CASSQGSAGATYNEQFF.

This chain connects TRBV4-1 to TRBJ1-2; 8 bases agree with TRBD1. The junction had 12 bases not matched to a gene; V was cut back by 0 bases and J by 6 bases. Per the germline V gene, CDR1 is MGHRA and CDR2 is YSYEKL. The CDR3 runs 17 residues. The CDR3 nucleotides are TGCGCCAGCAGCCAAGATGTCGTCCGCGACAGGGGCCATGGCTACACCTTC. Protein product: CASSQDVVRDRGHGYTF.

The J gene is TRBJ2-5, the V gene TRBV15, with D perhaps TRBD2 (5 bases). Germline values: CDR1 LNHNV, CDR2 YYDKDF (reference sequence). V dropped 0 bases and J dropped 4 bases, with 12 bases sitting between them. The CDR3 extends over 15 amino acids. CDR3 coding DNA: TGTGCCACCAGCAGAGAGGGAGCGGTGGGAGAGACCCAGTACTTC. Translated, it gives CATSREGAVGETQYF.

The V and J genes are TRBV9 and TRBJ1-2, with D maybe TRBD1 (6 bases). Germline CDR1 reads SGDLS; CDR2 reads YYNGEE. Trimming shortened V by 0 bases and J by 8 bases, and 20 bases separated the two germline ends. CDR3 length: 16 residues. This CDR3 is CASSVVVLGAGEGYTF. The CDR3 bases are TGTGCCAGCAGCGTAGTGGTTCTTGGGGCAGGGGAAGGCTACACCTTC.

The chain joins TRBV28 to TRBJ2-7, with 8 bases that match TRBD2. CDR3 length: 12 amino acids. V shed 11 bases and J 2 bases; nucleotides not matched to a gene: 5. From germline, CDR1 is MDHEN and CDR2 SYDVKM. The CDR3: CASREGPYEQYF. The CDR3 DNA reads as TGTGCCTCCCGGGAGGGACCCTACGAGCAGTACTTC. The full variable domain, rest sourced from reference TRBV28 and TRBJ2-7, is DVKVTQSSRYLVKRTGEKVFLECVQDMDHENMFWYRQDPGLGLRLIYFSYDVKMKEKGDIPEGYSVSREKKERFSLILESASTNQTSMYLCASREGPYEQYFGPGTRLTVT.

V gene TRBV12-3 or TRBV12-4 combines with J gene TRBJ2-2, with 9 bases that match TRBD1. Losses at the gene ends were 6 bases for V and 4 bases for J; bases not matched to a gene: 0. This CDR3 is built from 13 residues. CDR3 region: CASRDRGTGELFF. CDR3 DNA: TGTGCCAGCAGGGACAGGGGCACCGGGGAGCTGTTTTTT.

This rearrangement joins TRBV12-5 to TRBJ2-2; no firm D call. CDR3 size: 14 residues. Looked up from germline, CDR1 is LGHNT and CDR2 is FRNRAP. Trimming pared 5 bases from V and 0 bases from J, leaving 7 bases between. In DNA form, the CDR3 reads TGTGCTAGTGGTATATACTCGAACACCGGGGAGCTGTTTTTT. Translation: CASGIYSNTGELFF. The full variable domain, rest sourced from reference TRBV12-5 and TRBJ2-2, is DARVTQTPRHKVTEMGQEVTMRCQPILGHNTVFWYRQTMMQGLELLAYFRNRAPLDDSGMPKDRFSAEMPDATLATLKIQPSEPRDSAVYFCASGIYSNTGELFFGEGSRLTVL.

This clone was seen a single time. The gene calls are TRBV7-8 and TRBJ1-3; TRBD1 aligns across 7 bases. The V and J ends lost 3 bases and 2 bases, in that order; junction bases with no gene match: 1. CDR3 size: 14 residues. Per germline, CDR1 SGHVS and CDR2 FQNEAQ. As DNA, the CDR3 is TGTGCCAGCAGCTTTGGACAGGCTGGAAACACCATATATTTT. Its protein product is CASSFGQAGNTIYF.

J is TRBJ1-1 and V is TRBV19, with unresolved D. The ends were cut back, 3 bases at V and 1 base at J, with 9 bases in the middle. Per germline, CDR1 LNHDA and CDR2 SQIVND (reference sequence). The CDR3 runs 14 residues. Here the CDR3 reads CASSIRAGNTEAFF. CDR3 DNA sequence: TGTGCCAGTAGTATTAGGGCCGGGAACACTGAAGCTTTCTTT.

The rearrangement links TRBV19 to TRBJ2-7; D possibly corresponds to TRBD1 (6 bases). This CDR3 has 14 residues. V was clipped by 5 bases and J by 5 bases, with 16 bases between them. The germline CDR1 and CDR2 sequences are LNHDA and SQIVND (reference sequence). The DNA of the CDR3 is TGTGCCAGTAGTCTACAGGGACCTAAGGACGAGCAGTACTTC. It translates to CASSLQGPKDEQYF.

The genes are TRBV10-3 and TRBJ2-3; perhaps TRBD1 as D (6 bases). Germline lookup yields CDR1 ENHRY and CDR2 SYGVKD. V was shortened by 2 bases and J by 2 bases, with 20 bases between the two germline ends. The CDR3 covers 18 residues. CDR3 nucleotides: TGTGCCATCAGTGAGGCGCTTAAGGGACATCCACTCACAGATACGCAGTATTTT. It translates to CAISEALKGHPLTDTQYF.

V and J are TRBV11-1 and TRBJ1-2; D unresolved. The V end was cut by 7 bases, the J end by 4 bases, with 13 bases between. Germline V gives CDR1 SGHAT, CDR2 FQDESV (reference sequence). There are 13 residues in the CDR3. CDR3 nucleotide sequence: TGTGCCAGCACGGCCGGGGAGGGCTATGGCTACACCTTC. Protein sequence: CASTAGEGYGYTF.

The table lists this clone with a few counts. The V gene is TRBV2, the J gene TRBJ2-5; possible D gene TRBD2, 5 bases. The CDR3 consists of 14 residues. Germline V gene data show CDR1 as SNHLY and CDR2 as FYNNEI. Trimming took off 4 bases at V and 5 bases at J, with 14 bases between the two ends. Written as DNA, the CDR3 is TGTGCCAGCAGTGTTTTTGTTGGCGGGGAGACCCAGTACTTC. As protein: CASSVFVGGETQYF.

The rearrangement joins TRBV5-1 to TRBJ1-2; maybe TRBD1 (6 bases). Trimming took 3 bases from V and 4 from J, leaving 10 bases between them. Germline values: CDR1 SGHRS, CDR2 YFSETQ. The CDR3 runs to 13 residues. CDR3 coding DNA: TGCGCCAGCAGCTCGGACAGTATCTATGGCTACACCTTC. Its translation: CASSSDSIYGYTF.

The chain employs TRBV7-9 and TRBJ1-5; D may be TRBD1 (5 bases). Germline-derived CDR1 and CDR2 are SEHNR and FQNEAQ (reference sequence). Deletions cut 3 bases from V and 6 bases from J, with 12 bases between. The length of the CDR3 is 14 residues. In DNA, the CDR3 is TGTGCCAGCAGCTTGGACGGGGGTCCTCAGCCCCAGCATTTT. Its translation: CASSLDGGPQPQHF.

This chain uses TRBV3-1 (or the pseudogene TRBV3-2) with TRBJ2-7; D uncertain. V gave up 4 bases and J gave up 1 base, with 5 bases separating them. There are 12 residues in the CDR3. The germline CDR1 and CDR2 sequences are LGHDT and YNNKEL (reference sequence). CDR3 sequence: CASSPPSYEQYF. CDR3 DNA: TGTGCCAGCAGCCCTCCATCCTACGAGCAGTACTTC.